The next 4 T cell receptor beta chains were all read from a single sample in a study of blood T cells in healthy people across ages. Next came a second PCR, run for about 7 to 12 cycles, which used a sample-barcoded 5' primer along with a J-beta primer mix. Using its own MiXCR run on the 5' RACE reads, TCRdb lists one record per CDR3 protein. The sample lists around 820,000 distinct CDR3 sequences, around 25% seen once, with under 4.5% in the top ten. These data are also associated with another study on T cells of mothers and their children.

The sample taken for sequencing was blood. Receptors originate from a boy between 10 and 17 years old in good health.

This clonotype was counted at least ten times. The chain combines TRBV20-1 with TRBJ1-1; possibly TRBD1 for D (5 bases). The CDR3 has 13 residues. V lost 6 bases, J lost 1 base, and 12 bases lay in between. The germline CDR1 and CDR2 sequences are DFQATT and SNEGSKA (reference sequence). The CDR3 bases are TGCAGTGCCACGACAGATTCGAACACTGAAGCTTTCTTT. It translates to CSATTDSNTEAFF.

This clonotype was recorded a few times. The J gene is TRBJ2-3, the V gene TRBV2, with 11 bases lining up with TRBD2. This CDR3 comprises 16 residues. Germline CDR1 reads SNHLY; CDR2 reads FYNNEI. J lost 2 bases, V lost 6 bases, and 7 bases had no gene match. CDR3 residues: CASSGTSGGLTDTQYF. CDR3 coding DNA: TGTGCCAGCAGCGGAACTAGCGGGGGTCTCACAGATACGCAGTATTTT. Combining the CDR3 with reference TRBV2 and TRBJ2-3 gives the whole variable domain EPEVTQTPSHQVTQMGQEVILRCVPISNHLYFYWYRQILGQKVEFLVSFYNNEISEKSEIFDDQFSVERPDGSNFTLKIRSTKLEDSAMYFCASSGTSGGLTDTQYFGPGTRLTVL.

The table lists this clonotype with a few counts. This CDR3 reads CATSPEGEAQFF. DNA of the CDR3: TGTGCCACCAGCCCCGAGGGTGAGGCGCAGTTCTTC. The chain recombines TRBV24-1 with TRBJ2-1; tentatively, D is TRBD2 (5 bases). V shed 7 bases and J shed 12 bases, with 15 bases lying between them. Per the germline V gene, CDR1 is KGHDR and CDR2 is SFDVKD. The CDR3 runs 12 residues.

V and J are TRBV28 and TRBJ2-7; 8 nucleotides match TRBD2. This CDR3 contains 14 residues. CDR1 and CDR2 from the germline V gene are MDHEN and SYDVKM. The junction had 8 bases not matched to a gene; V was cut back by 6 bases and J by 4 bases. The CDR3 loop reads CASRRLAGLYEQYF. DNA for the CDR3: TGTGCCAGCAGAAGATTAGCGGGGTTGTACGAGCAGTACTTC.